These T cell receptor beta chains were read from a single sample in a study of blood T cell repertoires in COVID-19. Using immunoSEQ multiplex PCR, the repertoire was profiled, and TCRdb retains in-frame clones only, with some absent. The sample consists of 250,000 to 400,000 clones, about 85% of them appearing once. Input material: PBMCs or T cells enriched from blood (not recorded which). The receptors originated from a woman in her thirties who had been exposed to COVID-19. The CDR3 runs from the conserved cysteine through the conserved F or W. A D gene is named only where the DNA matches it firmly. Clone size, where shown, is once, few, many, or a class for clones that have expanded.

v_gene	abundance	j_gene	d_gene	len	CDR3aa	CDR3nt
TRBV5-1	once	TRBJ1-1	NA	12	CASTGGRTEAFF	TGCGCCAGCACTGGGGGCCGCACTGAAGCTTTCTTT
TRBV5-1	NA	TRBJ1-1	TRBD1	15	CASSTGTGPNTEAFF	TGCGCCAGCTCTACGGGGACAGGTCCGAACACTGAAGCTTTCTTT
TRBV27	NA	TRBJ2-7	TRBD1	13	CASSTEQGSEQYF	TGTGCCAGCAGCACCGAACAGGGGAGCGAGCAGTACTTC
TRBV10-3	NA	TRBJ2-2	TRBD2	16	CAISNSGGQDTGELFF	TGTGCCATCAGCAATTCGGGGGGGCAGGACACCGGGGAGCTGTTTTTT
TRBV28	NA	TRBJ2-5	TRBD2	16	CASSLFSGGRKETQYF	TGTGCCAGCAGTTTATTTTCGGGAGGGCGAAAGGAGACCCAGTACTTC
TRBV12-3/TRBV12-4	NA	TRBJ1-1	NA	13	CASSFRGSTEAFF	TGTGCCAGCAGTTTTAGGGGGTCGACTGAAGCTTTCTTT
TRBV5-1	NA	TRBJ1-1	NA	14	CASSLTGRNTEAFF	TGCGCCAGCAGCTTGACAGGGAGGAACACTGAAGCTTTCTTT
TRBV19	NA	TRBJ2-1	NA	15	CASRESGGPYNEQFF	TGTGCCAGTAGAGAATCCGGGGGGCCCTACAATGAGCAGTTCTTC
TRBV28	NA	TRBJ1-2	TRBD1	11	CASSLGQRYTF	TGTGCCAGCAGTTTGGGACAGCGCTACACCTTC
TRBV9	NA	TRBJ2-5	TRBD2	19	CASREESPGLAGLRETQYF	TGTGCCAGCAGAGAAGAATCACCGGGACTAGCGGGGCTAAGGGAGACCCAGTACTTC
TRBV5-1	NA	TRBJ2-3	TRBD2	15	CASTHSGLATDTQYF	TGCGCCAGCACCCACTCGGGACTAGCCACAGATACGCAGTATTTT
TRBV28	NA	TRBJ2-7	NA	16	CASSLVQGVTPYEQYF	TGTGCCAGCAGTTTAGTACAGGGAGTAACCCCCTACGAGCAGTACTTC
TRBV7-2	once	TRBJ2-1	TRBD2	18	CASILTTIAGGVYNEQFF	TGTGCCAGCATCTTAACTACAATAGCGGGAGGGGTCTACAATGAGCAGTTCTTC
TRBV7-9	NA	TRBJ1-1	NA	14	CASRGTLGNTEAFF	TGTGCCAGCAGGGGGACACTGGGGAACACTGAAGCTTTCTTT
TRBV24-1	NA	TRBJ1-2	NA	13	CATRKSANYGYTF	TGTGCCACCAGGAAATCGGCTAACTATGGCTACACCTTC
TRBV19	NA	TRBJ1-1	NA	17	CASQSEGHSTFNTEAFF	TGTGCCTCTCAATCCGAGGGACACTCGACTTTTAACACTGAAGCTTTCTTT
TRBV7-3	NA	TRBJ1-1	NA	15	CASSLGGPMNTEAFF	TGTGCCAGCAGCTTAGGGGGCCCTATGAACACTGAAGCTTTCTTT
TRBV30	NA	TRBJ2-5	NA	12	CAWSRGRETQYF	TGTGCCTGGAGCCGGGGGAGAGAGACCCAGTACTTC
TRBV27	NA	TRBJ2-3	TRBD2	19	CASSLSASGRGSPTDTQYF	TGTGCCAGCAGTTTATCGGCGTCCGGGAGGGGGTCCCCCACAGATACGCAGTATTTT
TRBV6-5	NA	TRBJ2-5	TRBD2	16	CASSYSRLAGVETQYF	TGTGCCAGCAGTTACTCGAGACTAGCGGGAGTGGAGACCCAGTACTTC
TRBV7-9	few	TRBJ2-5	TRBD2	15	CASSLGAGSGETQYF	TGTGCCAGCAGCTTAGGAGCGGGATCCGGAGAGACCCAGTACTTC
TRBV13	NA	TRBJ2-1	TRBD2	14	CASSVRLAGSSQFF	TGTGCCAGCAGCGTAAGATTAGCGGGATCTTCGCAGTTCTTC
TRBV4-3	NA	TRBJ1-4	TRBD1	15	CASSQRQGFNEKLFF	TGCGCCAGCAGCCAACGACAGGGGTTTAATGAAAAACTGTTTTTT
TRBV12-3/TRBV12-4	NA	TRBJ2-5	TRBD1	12	CASQGAGETQYF	TGTGCCAGTCAGGGGGCAGGAGAGACCCAGTACTTC
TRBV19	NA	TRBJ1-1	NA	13	CASSIGEEYEAFF	TGTGCCAGTAGTATTGGGGAGGAATACGAAGCTTTCTTT
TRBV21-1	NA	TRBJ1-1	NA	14	CASEGQGLNTEAFF	TGTGCCAGCGAAGGACAGGGACTGAACACTGAAGCTTTCTTT
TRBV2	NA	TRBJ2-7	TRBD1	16	CASRRTSGQGISEQYF	TGTGCCAGCAGGCGAACCTCGGGACAGGGGATCTCCGAGCAGTACTTC
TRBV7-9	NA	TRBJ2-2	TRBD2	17	CASSLGVAGAHTGELFF	TGTGCCAGCAGCTTGGGAGTAGCGGGTGCCCACACCGGGGAGCTGTTTTTT
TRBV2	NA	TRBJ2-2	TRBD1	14	CASIGTGRFGELFF	TGTGCCAGCATCGGGACAGGGCGATTCGGGGAGCTGTTTTTT
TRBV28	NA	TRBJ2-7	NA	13	CASSFGNGYEQYF	TGTGCCAGCAGTTTTGGTAACGGCTACGAGCAGTACTTC
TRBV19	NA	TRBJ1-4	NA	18	CASSIGTATYATNEKLFF	TGTGCCAGTAGCATTGGAACAGCTACTTATGCAACTAATGAAAAACTGTTTTTT